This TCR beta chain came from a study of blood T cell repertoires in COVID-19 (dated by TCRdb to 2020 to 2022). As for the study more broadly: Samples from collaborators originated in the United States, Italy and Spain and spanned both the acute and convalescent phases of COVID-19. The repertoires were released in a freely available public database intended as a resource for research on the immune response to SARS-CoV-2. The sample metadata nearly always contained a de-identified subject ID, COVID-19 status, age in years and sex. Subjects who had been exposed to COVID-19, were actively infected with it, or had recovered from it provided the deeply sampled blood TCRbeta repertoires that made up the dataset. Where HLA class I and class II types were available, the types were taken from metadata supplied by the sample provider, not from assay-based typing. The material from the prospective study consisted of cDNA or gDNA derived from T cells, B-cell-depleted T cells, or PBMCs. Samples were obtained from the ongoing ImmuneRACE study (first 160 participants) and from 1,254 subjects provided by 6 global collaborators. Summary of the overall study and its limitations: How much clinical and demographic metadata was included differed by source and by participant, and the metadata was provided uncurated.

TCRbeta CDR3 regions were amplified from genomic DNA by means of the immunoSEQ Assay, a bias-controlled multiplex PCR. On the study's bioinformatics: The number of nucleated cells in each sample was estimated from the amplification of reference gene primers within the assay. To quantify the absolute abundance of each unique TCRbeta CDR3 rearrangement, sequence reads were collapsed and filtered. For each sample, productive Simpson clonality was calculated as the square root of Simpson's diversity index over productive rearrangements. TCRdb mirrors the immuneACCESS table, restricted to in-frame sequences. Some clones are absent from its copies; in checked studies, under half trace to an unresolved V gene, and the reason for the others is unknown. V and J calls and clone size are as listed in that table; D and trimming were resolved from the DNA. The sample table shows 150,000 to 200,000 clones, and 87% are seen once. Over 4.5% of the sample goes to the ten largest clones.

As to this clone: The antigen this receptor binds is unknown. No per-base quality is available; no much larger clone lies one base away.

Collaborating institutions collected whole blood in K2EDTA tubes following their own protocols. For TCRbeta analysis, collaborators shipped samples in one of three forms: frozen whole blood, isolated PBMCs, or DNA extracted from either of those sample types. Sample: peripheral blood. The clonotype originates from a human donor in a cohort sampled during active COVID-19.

The CDR3 region: CASSEGYSNEQYF. The nucleotide sequence is given as TGTGCCAGCAGTGAGGGTTACAGTAACGAGCAGTACTTC. The chain couples TRBV2 to TRBJ2-7; the D gene identity is not certain. CDR1 and CDR2 are drawn from the germline V gene: SNHLY, FYNNEI. V loses 3 bases of germline sequence and J loses 5 bases, and the interval between the two ends is 11 bases. The CDR3 covers 13 residues, taking in both the cysteine and the phenylalanine. Just the 39-base CDR3 DNA is kept, in frame starting at base 1.